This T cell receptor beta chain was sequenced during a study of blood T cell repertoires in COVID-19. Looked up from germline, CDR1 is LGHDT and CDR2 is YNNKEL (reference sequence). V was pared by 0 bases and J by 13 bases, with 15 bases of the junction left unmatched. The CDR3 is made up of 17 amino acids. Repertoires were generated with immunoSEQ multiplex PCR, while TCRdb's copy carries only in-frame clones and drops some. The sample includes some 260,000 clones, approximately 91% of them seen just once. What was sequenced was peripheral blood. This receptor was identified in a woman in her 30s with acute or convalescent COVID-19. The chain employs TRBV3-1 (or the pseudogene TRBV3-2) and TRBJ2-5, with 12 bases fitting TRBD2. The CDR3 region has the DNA TGTGCCAGCAGCCAAGATCGACTAGCGGGAGCACTGTCGGGATTGTACTTC. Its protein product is CASSQDRLAGALSGLYF.